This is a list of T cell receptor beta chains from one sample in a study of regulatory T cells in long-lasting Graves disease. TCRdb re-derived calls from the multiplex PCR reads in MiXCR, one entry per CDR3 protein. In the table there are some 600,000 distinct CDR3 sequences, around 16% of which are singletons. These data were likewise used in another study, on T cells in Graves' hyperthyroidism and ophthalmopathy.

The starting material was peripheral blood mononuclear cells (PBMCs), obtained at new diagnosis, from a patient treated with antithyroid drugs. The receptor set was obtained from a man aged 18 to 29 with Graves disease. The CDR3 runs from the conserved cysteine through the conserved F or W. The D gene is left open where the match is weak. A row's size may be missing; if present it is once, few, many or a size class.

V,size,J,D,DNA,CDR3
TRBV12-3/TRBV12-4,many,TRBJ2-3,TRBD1,TGTGCCAGCAGTTTTAATCACTTCGACAGGGAAGGCGAGTACACAGATACGCAGTATTTT,CASSFNHFDREGEYTDTQYF
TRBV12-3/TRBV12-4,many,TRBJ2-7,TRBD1,TGTGCCAGCAGTCCCACCGGGACAGGGGTCTACGAGCAGTACTTC,CASSPTGTGVYEQYF
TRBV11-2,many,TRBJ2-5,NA,TGTGCCAGCAGCCCAGGGACAGAGACCCAGTACTTC,CASSPGTETQYF
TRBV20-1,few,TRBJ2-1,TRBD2,TGCAGTGCTAGTATTAGCGGGAGGGGTGGTAATGAGCAGTTCTTC,CSASISGRGGNEQFF
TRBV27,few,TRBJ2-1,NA,TGTGCCAGCAGTTTCAGGACCCGACTCAATGAGCAGTTCTTC,CASSFRTRLNEQFF
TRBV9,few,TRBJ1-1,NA,TGTGCCAGCAGCGTAGGGCGAGCCGGGATGGGCACTGAAGCTTTCTTT,CASSVGRAGMGTEAFF
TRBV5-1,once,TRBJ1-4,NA,TGCGCCAGCAGCTTGGATGGTCGGGGCTCTAATGAAAAACTGTTTTTT,CASSLDGRGSNEKLFF
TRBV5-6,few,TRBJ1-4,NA,TGTGCCAGCAGCTTGATGAACCGAGCAACTGATGAAAAACTGTTTTTT,CASSLMNRATDEKLFF
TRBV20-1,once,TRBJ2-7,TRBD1,TGCAGTGATCGCCCACGGGACAGAAATTACGAGCAGTACTTC,CSDRPRDRNYEQYF
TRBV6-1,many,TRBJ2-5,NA,TGTGCCAGCAGTGAATGGATCTCCCAAGAGACCCAGTACTTC,CASSEWISQETQYF
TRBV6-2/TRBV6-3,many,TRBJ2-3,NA,TGTGCCAGCGACCCCCGCGTTGGACCAGATACGCAGTATTTT,CASDPRVGPDTQYF
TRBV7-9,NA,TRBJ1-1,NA,TGTGCCAGCAGCCCCCTAAATCTGGGCACTGAAGCTTTCTTT,CASSPLNLGTEAFF
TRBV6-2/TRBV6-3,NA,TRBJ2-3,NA,TGTGCCAGCCAGTCGCCAAGCACAGATACGCAGTATTTT,CASQSPSTDTQYF
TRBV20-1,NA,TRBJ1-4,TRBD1,TGCAGTGCTGGGACAGGGCCAACTAATGAAAAACTGTTTTTT,CSAGTGPTNEKLFF
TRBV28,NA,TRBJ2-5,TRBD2,TGTGCCAGCAGTCAGCCCGGGGGGACGGAGACCCAGTACTTC,CASSQPGGTETQYF
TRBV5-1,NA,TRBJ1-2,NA,TGCGCCAGCAGCTTCCGTCCGACTCAGGGAGATGGCTACACCTTC,CASSFRPTQGDGYTF
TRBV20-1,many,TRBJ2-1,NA,TGCAGTGCTACTCAAGGGGGCAATGAGCAGTTCTTC,CSATQGGNEQFF
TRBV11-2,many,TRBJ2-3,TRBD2,TGTGCCAGCAGGCCTCGCACTAGCGGGACGACAGATACGCAGTATTTT,CASRPRTSGTTDTQYF
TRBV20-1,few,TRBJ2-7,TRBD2,TGCAGTGCTAGAGTACTAGCGGGAGCCGAGCAGTACTTC,CSARVLAGAEQYF
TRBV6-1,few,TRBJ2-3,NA,TGTGCCAGCGGGTCAGGGATCACAGATACGCAGTATTTT,CASGSGITDTQYF
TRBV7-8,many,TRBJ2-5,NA,TGTGCCATCATAGCGGACCTTACAGAGACCCAGTACTTC,CAIIADLTETQYF
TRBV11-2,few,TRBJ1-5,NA,TGTGCCAGCAGCTTAGCTGGGACCGGGGGAAATCAGCCCCAGCATTTT,CASSLAGTGGNQPQHF
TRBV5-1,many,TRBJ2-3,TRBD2,TGCGCCAGCAGCCACGGACTAGCGGATGCCACAGATACGCAGTATTTT,CASSHGLADATDTQYF
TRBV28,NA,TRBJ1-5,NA,TGTGCCAGCAGGCTAGACACCTGGAACACCAGGCCCCAGCATTTT,CASRLDTWNTRPQHF
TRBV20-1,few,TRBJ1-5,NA,TGCAGTGCTAGAGATCAGGGCCCAACCAATCAGCCCCAGCATTTT,CSARDQGPTNQPQHF
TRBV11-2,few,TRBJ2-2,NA,TGCGCCAGCAGCCAAGTTCGGCCCGGGGAGCTGTTTTTT,CASSQVRPGELFF
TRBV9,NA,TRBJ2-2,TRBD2,TGTGCCAGCAGCGTCGGCAATAGCGGGTTGAACACCGGGGAGCTGTTTTTT,CASSVGNSGLNTGELFF
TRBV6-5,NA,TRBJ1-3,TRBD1,TGTGCCAGCAGTTACTCGACAGTGTTGCAGGGGGCAAACACCATATATTTT,CASSYSTVLQGANTIYF
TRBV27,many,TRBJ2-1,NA,TGTGCCAGCAGTCCGATAGGTGGCAATGAGCAGTTCTTC,CASSPIGGNEQFF
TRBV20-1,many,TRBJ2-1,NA,TGCAGTGCTTCCCTCGGGGTAGCGGATTACAATGAGCAGTTCTTC,CSASLGVADYNEQFF
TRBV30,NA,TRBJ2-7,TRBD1,TGTGCCTGGAGCCCGACAGGGGGCTCCTACGAGCAGTACTTC,CAWSPTGGSYEQYF
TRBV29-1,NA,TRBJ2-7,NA,TGCAGCGTTGTGGACACGAGGGAGGTGACCTACGAGCAGTACTTC,CSVVDTREVTYEQYF
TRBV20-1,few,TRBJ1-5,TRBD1,TGCAGTGCTACGTTGGGACAGTATAGCAATCAGCCCCAGCATTTT,CSATLGQYSNQPQHF
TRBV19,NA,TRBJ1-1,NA,TGTGCCAGTAGTCGGGAGAGCGTTGAAGCTTTCTTT,CASSRESVEAFF
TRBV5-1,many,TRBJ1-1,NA,TGCGCCAGCAGCTCTCCGGGGGGAGTGAACACTGAAGCTTTCTTT,CASSSPGGVNTEAFF
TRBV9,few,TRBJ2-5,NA,TGTGCCAGCAGCGTAGAGGATGAAGAGACCCAGTACTTC,CASSVEDEETQYF
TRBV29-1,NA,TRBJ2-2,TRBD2,TGCAGCGTCGTCGGACTAGCGGTTAACACCGGGGAGCTGTTTTTT,CSVVGLAVNTGELFF
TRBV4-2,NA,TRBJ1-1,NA,TGTGCCAGCAGCCAAATGGGACGGCAGGACACTGAAGCTTTCTTT,CASSQMGRQDTEAFF
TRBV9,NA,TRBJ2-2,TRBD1,TGTGCCAGCAGCGCCCCTAGGACAGGGGTTTACGGGGAGCTGTTTTTT,CASSAPRTGVYGELFF
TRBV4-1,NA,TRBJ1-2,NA,TGCGCCAGCAGCCACCTAACGGGGAGTGGCTACACCTTC,CASSHLTGSGYTF
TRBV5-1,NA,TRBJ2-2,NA,TGCGCCAGCAGCTTGGAGGGGGACAACACCGGGGAGCTGTTTTTT,CASSLEGDNTGELFF
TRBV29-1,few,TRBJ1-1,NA,TGCAGCGTTGGGAACAGCGGATACACTGAAGCTTTCTTT,CSVGNSGYTEAFF
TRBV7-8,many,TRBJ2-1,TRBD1,TGTGCCAGCAGCAATTTACAGGGGAACTCCTACAATGAGCAGTTCTTC,CASSNLQGNSYNEQFF
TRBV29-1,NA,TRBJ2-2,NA,TGCAGCGCATATTGGGGCACCGGGGAGCTGTTTTTT,CSAYWGTGELFF
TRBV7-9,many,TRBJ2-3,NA,TGTGCCAGCAGCTTTAGAGCTCTGAGCACAGATACGCAGTATTTT,CASSFRALSTDTQYF
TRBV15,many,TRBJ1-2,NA,TGTGCCACCAGCAGAGTACTATCGGCGTATGTTGGCTACACCTTC,CATSRVLSAYVGYTF